The 5 T cell receptor beta chains reported below all come from one sample, sequenced in a study of identifying expanded T cells in peripheral blood. Method: immunoSEQ multiplex PCR; TCRdb's copy keeps in-frame clones and lacks some. The sample records 100,000 or so clones, roughly 90% being singletons. What was sequenced was blood. These receptors were obtained from a person aged 18 to 75 in good health.

The chain links TRBV6-1 to TRBJ2-5; 7 nucleotides align to TRBD1. The closer fit of TRBJ2-7 to the DNA end suggests the J call may be wrong. The CDR3 length is 15 residues. CDR1 and CDR2 from the germline V gene are MNHNS and SASEGT. The CDR3 here is CASSEDEGAAYEQYF. Here the CDR3 DNA reads TGTGCCAGCAGTGAAGATGAGGGGGCGGCCTACGAGCAGTACTTC.

The CDR3 DNA reads TGTGCCAGCAGCTTAGCGGCAGCCTTGATCTACGAGCAGTACTTC. As protein: CASSLAAALIYEQYF. This rearrangement joins TRBV7-2 to TRBJ2-7; no reliable D call. CDR1 is SGHTA, CDR2 FQGNSA, per germline. The CDR3 contains 15 residues. Trimming took off 0 bases at V and 3 bases at J, with 12 bases between the two ends.

The CDR3 DNA reads as TGTGCCAGCAGTGCCGGGACAGGTACCTACAATGAGCAGTTCTTC. Translating it yields CASSAGTGTYNEQFF. The chain couples TRBV6-1 to TRBJ2-1; 8 positions match TRBD1. With V trimmed by 4 bases and J by 2 bases, 4 bases remained unmatched. The germline V gene encodes CDR1 MNHNS and CDR2 SASEGT. This CDR3 has 15 residues.

This clone was seen just once. The rearrangement joins TRBV10-3 to TRBJ2-7; TRBD2 agrees at 14 bases. Germline values: CDR1 ENHRY, CDR2 SYGVKD. The CDR3 runs 15 residues. V shed 7 bases and J 5 bases; nucleotides not matched to a gene: 7. The CDR3 loop reads CAITPTSGGAHEQYF. DNA for the CDR3: TGTGCCATCACGCCGACTAGCGGGGGGGCCCACGAGCAGTACTTC.

The chain carries TRBV30 and TRBJ1-1; D unresolved. V gave up 1 base and J gave up 4 bases, with 7 bases separating them. The CDR3 spans 12 residues. The V gene's germline CDR1 is GTSNPN and CDR2 SVGIG (reference sequence). The CDR3 DNA is TGTGCCTGGAGTGGGGGTGGCACTGAAGCTTTCTTT. Translated, it gives CAWSGGGTEAFF.